The TCR beta chain described here comes from a study of shared clonotypes between healthy human individuals. The donors were adults (healthy and HIV-negative) with no recent acute infections or vaccinations. V lost 8 bases and J lost 8, with 12 bases in between. There are 10 residues in the CDR3. The germline CDR1 and CDR2 sequences are DFQATT and SNEGSKA (reference sequence). Findings and limits, study-wide: The researchers took only blood, and tissue repertoires probably look different. With a few donors compared, around 5% of naive CD4 clonotypes were shared.

On this clone itself: Its specificity is not known.

The table came from immunoSEQ multiplex PCR; TCRdb's copy has only in-frame clones and leaves some out. The sample carries some 2.4 million clones, 93% recorded once. Sequencing input: naive CD4+ T cells from PBMCs. The subset denotes: CD45RA+ positively selected. The chain uses TRBV20-1 and TRBJ1-2, with unresolved D. This clonotype originated in a man aged 18-30 years in good health. Some clones in this sample may be carry-over from other donors' samples. DNA of the CDR3: TGCAGTACGGAGTCGCGGGGCTACACCTTC. This sequence encodes CSTESRGYTF.